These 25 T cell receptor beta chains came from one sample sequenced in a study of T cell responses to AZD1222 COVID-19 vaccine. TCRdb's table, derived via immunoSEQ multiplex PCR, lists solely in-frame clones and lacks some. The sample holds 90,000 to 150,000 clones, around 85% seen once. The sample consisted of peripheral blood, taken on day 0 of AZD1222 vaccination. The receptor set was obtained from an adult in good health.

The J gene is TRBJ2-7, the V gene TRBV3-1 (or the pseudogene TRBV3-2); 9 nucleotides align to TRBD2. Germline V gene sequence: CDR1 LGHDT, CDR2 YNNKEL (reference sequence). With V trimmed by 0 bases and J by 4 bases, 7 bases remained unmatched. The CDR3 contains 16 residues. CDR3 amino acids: CASSQDRSGGLYEQYF. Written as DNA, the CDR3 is TGTGCCAGCAGCCAAGACAGGAGCGGGGGGCTGTACGAGCAGTACTTC.

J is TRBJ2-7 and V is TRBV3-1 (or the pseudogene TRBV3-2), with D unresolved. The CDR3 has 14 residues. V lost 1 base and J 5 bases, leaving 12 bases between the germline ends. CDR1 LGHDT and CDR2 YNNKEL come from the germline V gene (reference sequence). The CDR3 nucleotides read TGTGCCAGCAGCCAAGCGGGTGGGAATCACGAGCAGTACTTC. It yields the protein CASSQAGGNHEQYF.

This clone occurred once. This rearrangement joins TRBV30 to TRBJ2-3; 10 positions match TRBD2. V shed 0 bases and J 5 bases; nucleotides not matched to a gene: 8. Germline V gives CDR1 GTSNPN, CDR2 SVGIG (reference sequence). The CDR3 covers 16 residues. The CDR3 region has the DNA TGTGCCTGGAGTGTACTAGCGGGGAGGGGTGAAGATACGCAGTATTTT. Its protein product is CAWSVLAGRGEDTQYF.

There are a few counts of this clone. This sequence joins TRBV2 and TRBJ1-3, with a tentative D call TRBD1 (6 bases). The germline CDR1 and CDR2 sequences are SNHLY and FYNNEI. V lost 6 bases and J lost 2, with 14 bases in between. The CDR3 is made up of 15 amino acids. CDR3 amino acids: CASSEQGIAGNTIYF. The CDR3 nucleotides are TGTGCCAGCAGCGAACAGGGTATCGCTGGAAACACCATATATTTT. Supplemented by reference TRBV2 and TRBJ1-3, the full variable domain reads EPEVTQTPSHQVTQMGQEVILRCVPISNHLYFYWYRQILGQKVEFLVSFYNNEISEKSEIFDDQFSVERPDGSNFTLKIRSTKLEDSAMYFCASSEQGIAGNTIYFGEGSWLTVV.

The CDR3 loop is CASPHSGPLNTEAFF. The CDR3 nucleotides are TGTGCCAGCCCCCACTCGGGTCCCTTAAACACTGAAGCTTTCTTT. V gene TRBV6-5 combines with J gene TRBJ1-1; D ambiguous. Per germline, CDR1 MNHEY and CDR2 SVGAGI. The CDR3 contains 15 residues. V was pared by 8 bases and J by 2 bases, with 18 bases between.

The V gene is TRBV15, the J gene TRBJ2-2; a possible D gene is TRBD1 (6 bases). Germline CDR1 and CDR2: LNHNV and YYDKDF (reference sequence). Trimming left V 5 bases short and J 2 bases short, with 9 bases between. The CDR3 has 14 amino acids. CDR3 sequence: CATSRDTNTGELFF. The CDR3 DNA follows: TGTGCCACCAGCCGGGACACTAACACCGGGGAGCTGTTTTTT.

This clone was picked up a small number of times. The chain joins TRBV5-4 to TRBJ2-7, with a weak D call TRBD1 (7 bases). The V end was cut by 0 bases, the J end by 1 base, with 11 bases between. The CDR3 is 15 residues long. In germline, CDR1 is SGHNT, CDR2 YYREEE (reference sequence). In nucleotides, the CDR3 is TGTGCCAGCAGCTTGGCAGGGGGGCCATCCTACGAGCAGTACTTC. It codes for CASSLAGGPSYEQYF.

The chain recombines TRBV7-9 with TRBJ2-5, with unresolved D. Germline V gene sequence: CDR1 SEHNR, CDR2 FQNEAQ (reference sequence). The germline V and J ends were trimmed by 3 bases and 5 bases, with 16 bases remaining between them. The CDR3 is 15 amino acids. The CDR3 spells CASSLALGRWETQYF. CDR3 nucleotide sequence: TGTGCCAGCAGCTTGGCCCTTGGGCGATGGGAGACCCAGTACTTC.

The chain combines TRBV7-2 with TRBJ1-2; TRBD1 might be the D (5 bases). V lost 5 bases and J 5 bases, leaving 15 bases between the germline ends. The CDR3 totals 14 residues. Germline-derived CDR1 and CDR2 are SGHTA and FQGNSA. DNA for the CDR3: TGTGCCAGCAGCGAGAGGGGCGCGGGGTATGGCTACACCTTC. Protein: CASSERGAGYGYTF.

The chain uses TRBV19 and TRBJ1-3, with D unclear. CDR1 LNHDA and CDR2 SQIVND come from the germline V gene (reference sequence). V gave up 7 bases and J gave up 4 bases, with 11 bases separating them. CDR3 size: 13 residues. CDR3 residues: CASMASGGNTIYF. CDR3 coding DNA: TGTGCCAGTATGGCGTCGGGGGGAAACACCATATATTTT.

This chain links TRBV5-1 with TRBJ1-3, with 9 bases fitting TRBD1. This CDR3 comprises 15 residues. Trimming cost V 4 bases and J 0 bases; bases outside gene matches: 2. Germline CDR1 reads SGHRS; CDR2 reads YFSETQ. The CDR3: CASSGTGSSGNTIYF. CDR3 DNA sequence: TGCGCCAGCAGCGGGACAGGGAGCTCTGGAAACACCATATATTTT.

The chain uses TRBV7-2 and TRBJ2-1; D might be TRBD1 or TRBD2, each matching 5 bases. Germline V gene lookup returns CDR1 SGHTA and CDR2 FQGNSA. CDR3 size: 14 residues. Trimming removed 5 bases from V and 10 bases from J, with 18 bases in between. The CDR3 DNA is TGTGCCAGCAGCAATTTCCGGGGCGGTAGGGAGCAGTTCTTC. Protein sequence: CASSNFRGGREQFF.

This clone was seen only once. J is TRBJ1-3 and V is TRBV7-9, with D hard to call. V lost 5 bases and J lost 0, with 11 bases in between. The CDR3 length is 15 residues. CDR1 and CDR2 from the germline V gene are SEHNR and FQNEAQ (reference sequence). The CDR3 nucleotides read TGTGCCAGCAGCCCGCCTGGGGTCTCTGGAAACACCATATATTTT. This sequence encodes CASSPPGVSGNTIYF.

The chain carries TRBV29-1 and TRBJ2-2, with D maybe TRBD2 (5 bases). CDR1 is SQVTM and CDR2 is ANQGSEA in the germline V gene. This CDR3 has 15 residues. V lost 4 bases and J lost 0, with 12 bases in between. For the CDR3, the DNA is TGCAGCGTTGCGTGGACTGATACGAACACCGGGGAGCTGTTTTTT. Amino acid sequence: CSVAWTDTNTGELFF.

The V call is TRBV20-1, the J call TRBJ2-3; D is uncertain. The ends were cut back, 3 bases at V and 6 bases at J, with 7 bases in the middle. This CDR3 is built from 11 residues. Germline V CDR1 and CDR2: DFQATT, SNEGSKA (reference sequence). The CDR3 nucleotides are TGCAGTGCTAGGTATGGGGATACGCAGTATTTT. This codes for CSARYGDTQYF.

The chain's CDR3 is CASSLLGRGNSPLHF. CDR3 nucleotide sequence: TGTGCCAGCAGCTTATTGGGACGGGGTAATTCACCCCTCCACTTT. The chain links TRBV7-2 to TRBJ1-6; tentative D call: TRBD1 (5 bases). CDR1 is SGHTA, CDR2 FQGNSA, per germline. The CDR3 spans 15 residues. V lost 2 bases to trimming and J lost 6 bases, with 11 bases between them.

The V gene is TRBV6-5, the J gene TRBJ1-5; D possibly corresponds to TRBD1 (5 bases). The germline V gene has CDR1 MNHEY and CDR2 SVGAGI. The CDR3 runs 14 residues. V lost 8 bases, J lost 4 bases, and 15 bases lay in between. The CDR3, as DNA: TGTGCCAGCGGGGAATCGGGACTGAATCAGCCCCAGCATTTT. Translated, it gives CASGESGLNQPQHF.

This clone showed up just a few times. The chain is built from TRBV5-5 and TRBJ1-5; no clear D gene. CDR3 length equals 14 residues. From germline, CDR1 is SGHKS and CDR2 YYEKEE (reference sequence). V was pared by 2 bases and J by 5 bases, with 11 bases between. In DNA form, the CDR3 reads TGTGCCAGCAGCTTAGAATACGGGTATCAGCCCCAGCATTTT. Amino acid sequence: CASSLEYGYQPQHF. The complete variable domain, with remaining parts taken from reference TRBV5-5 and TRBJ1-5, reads DAGVTQSPTHLIKTRGQQVTLRCSPISGHKSVSWYQQVLGQGPQFIFQYYEKEERGRGNFPDRFSARQFPNYSSELNVNALLLGDSALYLCASSLEYGYQPQHFGDGTRLSIL.

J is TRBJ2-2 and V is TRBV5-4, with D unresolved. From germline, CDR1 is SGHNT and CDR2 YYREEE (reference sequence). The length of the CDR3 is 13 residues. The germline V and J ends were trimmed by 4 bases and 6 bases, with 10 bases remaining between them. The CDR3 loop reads CASSVPMSGELFF. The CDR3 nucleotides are TGTGCCAGCAGCGTCCCAATGTCCGGGGAGCTGTTTTTT. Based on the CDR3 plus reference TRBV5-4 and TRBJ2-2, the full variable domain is ETGVTQSPTHLIKTRGQQVTLRCSSQSGHNTVSWYQQALGQGPQFIFQYYREEENGRGNFPPRFSGLQFPNYSSELNVNALELDDSALYLCASSVPMSGELFFGEGSRLTVL.

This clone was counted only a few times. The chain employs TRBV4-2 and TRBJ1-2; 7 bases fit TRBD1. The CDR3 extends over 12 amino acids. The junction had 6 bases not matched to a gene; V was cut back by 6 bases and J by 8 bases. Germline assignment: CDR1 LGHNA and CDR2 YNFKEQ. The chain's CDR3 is CASRDTGEGYTF. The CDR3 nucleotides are TGTGCCAGCAGAGATACAGGGGAGGGCTACACCTTC.

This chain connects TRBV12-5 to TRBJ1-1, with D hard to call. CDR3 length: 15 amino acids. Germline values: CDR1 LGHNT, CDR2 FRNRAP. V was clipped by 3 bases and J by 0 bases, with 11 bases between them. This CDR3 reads CASGFPPSMNTEAFF. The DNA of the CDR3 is TGTGCTAGTGGTTTCCCTCCGTCCATGAACACTGAAGCTTTCTTT.

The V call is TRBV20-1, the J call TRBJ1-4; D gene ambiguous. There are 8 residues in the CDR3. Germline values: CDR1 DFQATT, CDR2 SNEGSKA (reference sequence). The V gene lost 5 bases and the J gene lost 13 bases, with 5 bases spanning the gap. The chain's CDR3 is CSAAGLFF. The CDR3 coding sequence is TGCAGTGCTGCCGGACTGTTTTTT.

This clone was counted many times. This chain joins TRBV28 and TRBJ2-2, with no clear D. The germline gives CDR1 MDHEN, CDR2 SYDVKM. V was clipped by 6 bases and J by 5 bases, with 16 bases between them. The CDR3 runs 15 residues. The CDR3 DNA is TGTGCCAGCAGCAATCAGGCCCAGCAGACCGGGGAGCTGTTTTTT. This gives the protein CASSNQAQQTGELFF.

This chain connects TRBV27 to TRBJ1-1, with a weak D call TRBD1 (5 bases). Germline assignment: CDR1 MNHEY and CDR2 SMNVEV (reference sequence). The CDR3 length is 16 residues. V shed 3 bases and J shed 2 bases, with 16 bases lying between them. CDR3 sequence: CASSFVRVGGNTEAFF. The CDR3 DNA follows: TGTGCCAGCAGTTTCGTAAGGGTTGGGGGAAACACTGAAGCTTTCTTT.

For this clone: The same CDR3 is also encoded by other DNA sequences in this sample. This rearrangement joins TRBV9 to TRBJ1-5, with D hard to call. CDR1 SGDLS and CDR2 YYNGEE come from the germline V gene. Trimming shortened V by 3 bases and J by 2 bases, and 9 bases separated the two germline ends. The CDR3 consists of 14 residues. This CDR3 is CASSATGGNQPQHF. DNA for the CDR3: TGTGCCAGCAGCGCCACGGGCGGCAATCAGCCCCAGCATTTT.